The 10 T cell receptor beta chains in this list originate from one sample, sequenced in a study of blood T cells in healthy people across ages (dated by TCRdb to the mid-2010s). The library was made by 5' RACE. Data came from an Illumina HiSeq 2500. A second PCR of 7 to 11 cycles was performed with a sample-barcoded 5' primer and a J-beta primer mix. The public reads were reanalyzed by TCRdb: fastp trimming at Q25, MiXCR alignment, in-frame beta chains only. Entries that share a CDR3 protein sequence are merged under the most common genes and DNA. The sample table records some 1.5 million distinct CDR3 sequences; 42% of these occur just once. Under 5% of the sample lies in the top ten. Sequences were obtained from blood. The receptors here all came from a woman under 30 in good health.

J is TRBJ2-7 and V is TRBV29-1; D may be TRBD1 (6 bases). Between the trimmed V and J ends, which lost 1 base and 4 bases, there was a span of 14 bases. This CDR3 spans 14 amino acids. Looked up from germline, CDR1 is SQVTM and CDR2 is ANQGSEA. The CDR3 nucleotides read TGCAGCGTTGAAGGGTTGTCAGGGGAATACGAGCAGTACTTC. Residues: CSVEGLSGEYEQYF.

This clonotype was detected once. At one end, the junction sequence differs from germline, possibly due to a read error. This chain connects TRBV27 to TRBJ1-6, with D unresolved. The CDR3 loop spans 14 amino acids. The germline gives CDR1 MNHEY, CDR2 SMNVEV (reference sequence). Written as DNA, the CDR3 is TGTGCCAGCAGTTTAGACCGAGCGAATTCACCCCCCCACTTT. It specifies CASSLDRANSPPHF.

This clonotype was seen a handful of times. The chain couples TRBV4-1 to TRBJ2-7, with 7 bases matching TRBD1. Germline V CDR1 and CDR2: MGHRA, YSYEKL. J was trimmed by 2 bases and V by 5 bases; bases with no gene match: 12. CDR3 length: 16 amino acids. In DNA, the CDR3 is TGCGCCAGCAGCTTCGGCCAGGACAGGTTTACCTACGAGCAGTACTTC. Its protein product is CASSFGQDRFTYEQYF.

The gene calls are TRBV20-1 and TRBJ2-1, with no clear D. The J call may not be correct, given that the DNA end is closer to TRBJ2-7. Germline loops: CDR1 DFQATT, CDR2 SNEGSKA (reference sequence). The CDR3 extends over 16 amino acids. DNA of the CDR3: TGCAGTGCCCCGCGGTTGGGTGCCAGCTCCTACAATGAGCAGTACTTC. It is translated as CSAPRLGASSYNEQYF.

The V call is TRBV7-2, the J call TRBJ2-1; 8 bases map to TRBD1. The junction had 17 bases not matched to a gene; V was cut back by 0 bases and J by 1 base. Germline V gene sequence: CDR1 SGHTA, CDR2 FQGNSA. The CDR3 length is 21 residues. In nucleotides, the CDR3 is TGTGCCAGCAGCTTAGCGCGCGGACAGGGCACCTTTCTTTCTTCCTACAATGAGCAGTTCTTC. Translating gives CASSLARGQGTFLSSYNEQFF. Full variable domain (missing parts from reference TRBV7-2 and TRBJ2-1): GAGVSQSPSNKVTEKGKDVELRCDPISGHTALYWYRQSLGQGLEFLIYFQGNSAPDKSGLPSDRFSAERTGGSVSTLTIQRTQQEDSAVYLCASSLARGQGTFLSSYNEQFFGPGTRLTVL.

Only a few counts were recorded for this clonotype. The rearrangement uses TRBV27 and TRBJ2-3, with a possible D match to TRBD2 (6 bases). V was cut by 1 base and J by 2 bases, with 13 bases left in between. The CDR3 sequence is 16 residues long. Germline CDR1 MNHEY, CDR2 SMNVEV (reference sequence). The CDR3 here is CASSLWRGASTDTQYF. CDR3 in DNA: TGTGCCAGCAGTTTATGGCGGGGTGCATCCACAGATACGCAGTATTTT.

CDR3 in amino acids: CASSLFRGNNQPQHF. CDR3 bases: TGTGCCAGCAGCCTATTTCGAGGAAACAATCAGCCCCAGCATTTT. The chain joins TRBV21-1 to TRBJ1-5. TRBV21-1 is reported as a pseudogene. This CDR3 region has 15 residues.

The chain employs TRBV5-1 and TRBJ2-1; 11 bases are a match to TRBD2. The CDR3 has 14 residues. The germline V gene has CDR1 SGHRS and CDR2 YFSETQ. J gave up 9 bases and V 1 base, and 3 bases lay outside the gene matches. Here the CDR3 DNA reads TGCGCCAGCAGCTTGACTAGCGGGAGTAGTGAGCAGTTCTTC. Translation: CASSLTSGSSEQFF.

This clonotype turned up a few times. This chain links TRBV6-5 with TRBJ2-1; weak D call: TRBD2 (5 bases). The V end was cut by 5 bases, the J end by 7 bases, with 15 bases between. The CDR3 sequence is 14 residues long. Germline loops: CDR1 MNHEY, CDR2 SVGAGI. CDR3 in DNA: TGTGCCAGCAGTCCCTCTGACCGAGGGAATGAGCAGTTCTTC. Residues: CASSPSDRGNEQFF.

The chain employs TRBV5-5 and TRBJ1-5; D ambiguous. This CDR3 spans 14 amino acids. Germline lookup yields CDR1 SGHKS and CDR2 YYEKEE (reference sequence). Trimming removed 0 bases at V and 2 bases at J, with 6 bases between. The DNA of the CDR3 is TGTGCCAGCAGCTTGGCCTTGGGCAATCAGCCCCAGCATTTT. This sequence encodes CASSLALGNQPQHF.